This T cell receptor beta chain was profiled in a study of shared clonotypes between healthy human individuals. Findings and caveats of the study: Against clonotypes common to all four donors, non-shared ones had lower generation probabilities.

Methods used by the authors: There were no quality scores in the junction-only immunoSEQ sequences, so filtering differed. Method: immunoSEQ multiplex PCR; TCRdb's copy keeps in-frame clones and lacks some. V and J calls and clone size follow that table, whereas D and trimming were derived from the DNA. This sample has about 510,000 clones, with 90% to 96% found just once. A note on this clone: Antigen specificity is unknown.

This CDR3 is 14 amino acids long. CDR1 is KGHSH, CDR2 LQKENI, per germline. The ends lost 6 bases at V and 2 bases at J; junction bases unmatched: 6. Material: naive CD4+ T cells sorted from blood. The subset was: CD45RA+ positively selected. The TCR comes from a woman between 25 and 40 years old in good health. This chain connects TRBV18 to TRBJ1-1; 7 nucleotides line up with TRBD1. CDR3 nucleotides: TGTGCCAGCTCGCGGGACAGACAAAACACTGAAGCTTTCTTT. Translation: CASSRDRQNTEAFF.